This T cell receptor beta chain was captured by sequencing in a study of shared T cell receptors in the human thymus. The CDR3 is 19 residues long. The V and J ends lost 7 bases and 1 base, in that order; junction bases with no gene match: 16. Germline V gene data show CDR1 as SEHNR and CDR2 as FQNEAQ (reference sequence). The table came from immunoSEQ multiplex PCR; TCRdb's copy has only in-frame clones and leaves some out. Of some 760,000 clones listed, 80% to 90% were seen once; the top ten hold roughly 0.01%. The sample was also reused in another study, on human thymus T cells.

The V gene is TRBV7-9, the J gene TRBJ2-3; TRBD2 aligns across 11 bases. The origin of this receptor is a girl under two years old with a congenital heart defect. The sequencing input was thymocytes. This chain's CDR3 is CASKRVASGGFARTDTQYF. DNA for the CDR3: TGTGCCAGCAAAAGAGTTGCTAGCGGGGGGTTCGCGCGCACAGATACGCAGTATTTT.